Below, 26 T cell receptor beta chains from the same sample are listed, as sequenced in a study of cytomegalovirus exposure and HLA in healthy donors. Amplification used 60 Vbeta primers and 13 Jbeta primers. Profiled with immunoSEQ multiplex PCR; TCRdb holds only in-frame clones, not every one. The table records more than 150,000 clones, around four fifths of them present only once. The sequencing input was PBMCs. These receptor sequences come from a woman between 50 and 59 years old in good health and CMV-seropositive.

The chain joins TRBV7-3 to TRBJ1-2, with 7 positions matching TRBD1. This CDR3 spans 14 amino acids. Losses at the gene ends were 4 bases for V and 7 bases for J; bases not matched to a gene: 9. From germline, CDR1 is SGHTA and CDR2 FQGTGA. CDR3 nucleotide sequence: TGTGCCAGCAGCTCCGAACCTAACAGGGGTGGCTACACCTTC. It yields the protein CASSSEPNRGGYTF. Full variable domain (remainder filled in from reference TRBV7-3 and TRBJ1-2): GAGVSQTPSNKVTEKGKYVELRCDPISGHTALYWYRQSLGQGPEFLIYFQGTGAADDSGLPNDRFFAVRPEGSVSTLKIQRTERGDSAVYLCASSSEPNRGGYTFGSGTRLTVV.

The chain links TRBV4-2 to TRBJ2-3, with TRBD2 matching over 8 bases. In germline, CDR1 is LGHNA, CDR2 YNFKEQ. Trimming at V came to 0 bases and at J to 4 bases, leaving 6 bases not matched to a gene. The CDR3 covers 16 residues. CDR3 in amino acids: CASSQDKAGVADTQYF. For the CDR3, the DNA is TGTGCCAGCAGCCAAGATAAAGCGGGAGTGGCAGATACGCAGTATTTT.

The chain combines TRBV9 with TRBJ2-3, with 9 nucleotides matching TRBD2. With V trimmed by 2 bases and J by 3 bases, 1 base remained unmatched. Germline lookup yields CDR1 SGDLS and CDR2 YYNGEE. The CDR3 sequence is 14 residues long. The CDR3 bases are TGTGCCAGCAGCGTCAGCGGGGGGACAGATACGCAGTATTTT. It encodes CASSVSGGTDTQYF.

The chain is built from TRBV7-2 and TRBJ2-1, with D possibly TRBD1 on 6 matching bases. Trimming stripped 3 bases from V and 2 bases from J, with 17 bases between. There are 17 residues in the CDR3. The germline gives CDR1 SGHTA, CDR2 FQGNSA. The CDR3 loop is CASSFARGQPPYNEQFF. DNA for the CDR3: TGTGCCAGCAGCTTCGCCCGAGGACAGCCACCCTACAATGAGCAGTTCTTC. The full variable domain, completed using reference TRBV7-2 and TRBJ2-1, is GAGVSQSPSNKVTEKGKDVELRCDPISGHTALYWYRQSLGQGLEFLIYFQGNSAPDKSGLPSDRFSAERTGGSVSTLTIQRTQQEDSAVYLCASSFARGQPPYNEQFFGPGTRLTVL.

This clone has just a few counts. The chain couples TRBV18 to TRBJ2-5; TRBD1 matches 7 bases. The DNA end is more similar to TRBJ2-7, so the J call may be wrong. Germline CDR1 reads KGHSH; CDR2 reads LQKENI. The CDR3 covers 15 residues. The CDR3 region is CASSPGRGHQDEQYF. CDR3 DNA sequence: TGTGCCAGCTCACCAGGAAGGGGGCATCAGGACGAGCAGTACTTC.

V usage is TRBV11-2 and J usage is TRBJ1-5, with a possible D match to TRBD1 (5 bases). V dropped 0 bases and J dropped 5 bases, with 17 bases sitting between them. CDR3 length: 17 amino acids. Germline values: CDR1 SGHAT, CDR2 FQNNGV. The CDR3 reads CASSLDRSQGRHQPQHF. For the CDR3, the DNA is TGTGCCAGCAGCTTAGATCGGTCCCAGGGAAGACATCAGCCCCAGCATTTT.

A word on this clone: At one end the junction does not follow the germline gene, possibly because of a read error. The chain recombines TRBV7-9 with TRBJ1-2, with D possibly being TRBD1 (6 bases). CDR1 is SEHNR and CDR2 is FQNEAQ in the germline V gene (reference sequence). The length of the CDR3 is 15 residues. The CDR3 DNA sequence: TGTTCCAGCAGCTTAGCTGGGGGCGAACTCTATGGCTACACCTTC. This gives the protein CSSSLAGGELYGYTF.

The CDR3 DNA reads TGTGCCAGCACTCGGTTGGTAGGACAGGGAGCCTACGAGCAGTACTTC. It codes for CASTRLVGQGAYEQYF. The rearrangement links TRBV2 to TRBJ2-7, with 8 positions matching TRBD1. Germline trimming cut 7 bases from V and 2 bases from J; bases unmatched to any gene: 13. CDR1 and CDR2 from the germline V gene are SNHLY and FYNNEI. CDR3 length: 16 amino acids.

Written as DNA, the CDR3 is TGTGCCAGCAGTTACTATGAACAGGGGGCCAAAAACATTCAGTACTTC. Translated, it gives CASSYYEQGAKNIQYF. V and J are TRBV6-6 and TRBJ2-4, with 7 bases that match TRBD1. This CDR3 spans 16 amino acids. With 1 base clipped from V and 1 base from J, the junction kept 4 bases outside the gene matches. From germline, CDR1 is MNHNY and CDR2 SVGAGI (reference sequence).

The V call is TRBV9, the J call TRBJ2-5, with D possibly TRBD2 on 7 matching bases. V lost 0 bases to trimming and J lost 4 bases, with 13 bases between them. The CDR3 runs to 15 residues. Germline CDR1 is SGDLS and CDR2 is YYNGEE. CDR3 DNA sequence: TGTGCCAGCAGCGTAGACGTTCGGGGGGCAGAGACCCAGTACTTC. Amino acids: CASSVDVRGAETQYF.

The sample holds one count of this clone. The V gene is TRBV5-1, the J gene TRBJ1-2; no definite D call. CDR1 and CDR2 (germline): SGHRS, YFSETQ. The CDR3 runs to 15 residues. V lost 4 bases, J lost 3 bases, and 16 bases lay in between. The CDR3 bases are TGCGCCAGCAGCCCTACCCGAGTATTTGACTATGGCTACACCTTC. As protein: CASSPTRVFDYGYTF.

V usage is TRBV5-1 and J usage is TRBJ1-5, with 11 bases lining up with TRBD1. This CDR3 comprises 16 residues. Germline lookup yields CDR1 SGHRS and CDR2 YFSETQ. Trimming removed 5 bases from V and 2 bases from J; junction bases left unmatched: 6. The CDR3 region is CASSGGTGGGNQPQHF. Written as DNA, the CDR3 is TGCGCCAGCAGTGGTGGGACAGGGGGGGGCAATCAGCCCCAGCATTTT.

The rearrangement links TRBV9 to TRBJ2-5; TRBD2 agrees at 8 bases. V lost 0 bases, J lost 5 bases, and 3 bases stayed unmatched. The CDR3 contains 14 residues. CDR1 SGDLS and CDR2 YYNGEE come from the germline V gene. The CDR3 DNA is TGTGCCAGCAGCGTAGTGCCGGGGGGGGAGACCCAGTACTTC. Translation gives CASSVVPGGETQYF.

V gene TRBV9 combines with J gene TRBJ2-7; perhaps TRBD2 as D (6 bases). The CDR3 consists of 15 residues. Germline V gene lookup returns CDR1 SGDLS and CDR2 YYNGEE. V lost 0 bases and J 3 bases, leaving 13 bases between the germline ends. Here the CDR3 DNA reads TGTGCCAGCAGCGTAGCTGGGGGAGGCAACTACGAGCAGTACTTC. It specifies CASSVAGGGNYEQYF.

J is TRBJ1-2 and V is TRBV19; 9 bases fit TRBD1. This CDR3 has 19 residues. Germline CDR1 is LNHDA and CDR2 is SQIVND (reference sequence). V lost 1 base, J lost 0 bases, and 12 bases stayed unmatched. For the CDR3, the DNA is TGTGCCAGTAGTATAGGCCCACTCCGGGACAGGGTTACTAACTATGGCTACACCTTC. Translated, it gives CASSIGPLRDRVTNYGYTF.

CDR3 residues: CASSLGQFGSYTF. The CDR3 DNA sequence: TGTGCCAGCAGCTTAGGGCAGTTCGGGAGCTACACCTTC. The V and J genes are TRBV7-3 and TRBJ1-2, with D hard to call. V was pared by 2 bases and J by 9 bases, with 13 bases between. The CDR3 extends over 13 amino acids. Germline CDR1 SGHTA, CDR2 FQGTGA.

The chain uses TRBV6-5 and TRBJ2-2, with a weak D call TRBD1 (5 bases). The CDR3 is 14 residues long. The V gene lost 5 bases and the J gene lost 4 bases, with 11 bases spanning the gap. Per the germline V gene, CDR1 is MNHEY and CDR2 is SVGAGI. The chain's CDR3 is CASSRPGITGELFF. CDR3 in DNA: TGTGCCAGCAGTCGTCCAGGGATCACCGGGGAGCTGTTTTTT.

In this sample, this clone turned up a few times. V usage is TRBV9 and J usage is TRBJ1-1; D is uncertain. The CDR3 spans 15 residues. In germline, CDR1 is SGDLS, CDR2 YYNGEE. With 0 bases removed from V and 0 bases from J, the gap between germline ends came to 9 bases. DNA of the CDR3: TGTGCCAGCAGCGTAGGGCACACCATGAACACTGAAGCTTTCTTT. It is translated as CASSVGHTMNTEAFF.

V usage is TRBV7-9 and J usage is TRBJ1-2; possible D gene TRBD1, 5 bases. V lost 2 bases and J 2 bases, leaving 18 bases between the germline ends. The germline CDR1 and CDR2 sequences are SEHNR and FQNEAQ (reference sequence). The CDR3 covers 17 residues. The DNA for the CDR3 is TGTGCCAGCAGCTTATCCCCTCGGGGGGAGAACAACTATGGCTACACCTTC. Protein sequence: CASSLSPRGENNYGYTF.

This clone occurred a few times. CDR3 in DNA: TGTGCCAGCAGTTTCCCCGGACAGGGGTACGAGCAGTACTTC. Encoded protein: CASSFPGQGYEQYF. V and J are TRBV28 and TRBJ2-5, with 9 bases that match TRBD1. The J call may be wrong; the DNA end is better matched by TRBJ2-7. This CDR3 has 14 amino acids. Germline V gene sequence: CDR1 MDHEN, CDR2 SYDVKM.

The rearrangement uses TRBV7-9 and TRBJ2-7, with 9 bases aligning to TRBD1. The CDR3 has 14 residues. V shed 5 bases, J shed 2 bases, and the junction held 4 bases outside the gene matches. Germline-derived CDR1 and CDR2 are SEHNR and FQNEAQ (reference sequence). The CDR3 bases are TGTGCCAGCAGCCGCGGACAGGGGACCTACGAGCAGTACTTC. Amino acids: CASSRGQGTYEQYF.

This chain uses TRBV6-1 with TRBJ1-2; TRBD1 aligns across 9 bases. V trimming: 2 bases; J trimming: 8 bases; junction bases outside the gene matches: 6. The germline CDR1 and CDR2 sequences are MNHNS and SASEGT. The CDR3 sequence is 14 residues long. CDR3 sequence: CASSEHRGLGGYTF. The CDR3 bases are TGTGCCAGCAGTGAACACAGGGGGCTTGGCGGCTACACCTTC.

This clone occurred once. This sequence joins TRBV5-4 and TRBJ1-1; no firm D call. Germline CDR1 is SGHNT and CDR2 is YYREEE (reference sequence). Trimming left V 0 bases short and J 2 bases short, with 14 bases between. The CDR3 extends over 16 amino acids. CDR3 protein: CASSLESELLNTEAFF. CDR3 in DNA: TGTGCCAGCAGCTTGGAATCAGAATTACTAAACACTGAAGCTTTCTTT.

V gene TRBV9 combines with J gene TRBJ2-2, with a tentative D call TRBD2 (6 bases). CDR3 length equals 15 residues. V gave up 0 bases and J gave up 4 bases, with 10 bases separating them. Germline CDR1 reads SGDLS; CDR2 reads YYNGEE. The DNA of the CDR3 is TGTGCCAGCAGCGTAGGGCGGAGGGGCACCGGGGAGCTGTTTTTT. Its translation is CASSVGRRGTGELFF. Full variable domain (outside the CDR3, taken from reference TRBV9 and TRBJ2-2): DSGVTQTPKHLITATGQRVTLRCSPRSGDLSVYWYQQSLDQGLQFLIQYYNGEERAKGNILERFSAQQFPDLHSELNLSSLELGDSALYFCASSVGRRGTGELFFGEGSRLTVL.

This chain links TRBV28 with TRBJ2-2; 9 positions match TRBD1. After removal of 6 bases from V and 7 bases from J, the junction contained 9 bases not matched to a gene. Germline CDR1 and CDR2: MDHEN and SYDVKM. CDR3 length equals 15 residues. CDR3 amino acids: CASSRGDRVIGELFF. CDR3 in DNA: TGTGCCAGCAGCCGCGGGGACAGGGTAATCGGGGAGCTGTTTTTT.

The count of this clone is one. V usage is TRBV28 and J usage is TRBJ2-1, with D possibly being TRBD2 (6 bases). This CDR3 spans 15 amino acids. Germline V gene lookup returns CDR1 MDHEN and CDR2 SYDVKM. V was clipped by 4 bases and J by 10 bases, with 20 bases between them. The CDR3, as DNA: TGTGCCAGCAGTTCCCCCTCGACTAGACCGAACGAGCAGTTCTTC. It specifies CASSSPSTRPNEQFF.